This TCR beta chain was retrieved from a study of identical twins. Notes on this clonotype: The antigen is not known.

Losses at the gene ends were 5 bases for V and 11 bases for J; bases not matched to a gene: 19. Germline-derived CDR1 and CDR2 are MGHDK and SYGVNS. This CDR3 contains 16 residues. Study-level points and caveats: Sequences that were beta out-of-frame showed weaker excess twin sharing.

TCRdb reprocessed the 5' RACE reads with MiXCR, giving one entry per CDR3 protein. The table includes more than 1.5 million distinct CDR3 sequences, 25% to 35% detected once. Sequencing was done on a sample of cord blood. The sequence came from a newborn girl in good health. The gene calls are TRBV25-1 and TRBJ2-5, with TRBD2 identical over 8 bases. Written as DNA, the CDR3 is TGTGCCAGCAGTTCCCGGTGGGCGGGAGGCTTCAATGAGCAGTACTTC. It codes for CASSSRWAGGFNEQYF.